This TCR beta chain was identified during a study of neurological immune-mediated disorders. Study conclusions and caveats: The greatest TCR clonal expansion appeared in HTLV-1-associated myelopathy and the smallest, falling below healthy controls, in multiple sclerosis. Expanded clones shared no identical CDR3 amino acid sequences across subjects, which suggested private TCR-beta repertoires in all groups.

The team produced cDNA through 5'RACE using 10-nucleotide random UMIs. TCRdb processed the 5' RACE reads anew with MiXCR; each CDR3 protein has one entry. The table has fewer than 50,000 distinct CDR3 sequences, roughly 14% seen once. The V gene lost 1 base and the J gene lost 6 bases, with 7 bases spanning the gap. The germline V gene encodes CDR1 SGHRS and CDR2 YFSETQ. The CDR3 totals 12 residues. This clonotype was seen repeatedly, ten times or more. The antigen remains undetermined. The chain couples TRBV5-1 to TRBJ1-2; unclear D gene. This TCR derives from a woman aged 55-70 years with HTLV-1-associated myelopathy (HAM/TSP). The specimen was CD4+ T cells from blood. The DNA of the CDR3 is TGCGCCAGCAGCTTGCTTGGGGATGGCTACACCTTC. This codes for CASSLLGDGYTF.